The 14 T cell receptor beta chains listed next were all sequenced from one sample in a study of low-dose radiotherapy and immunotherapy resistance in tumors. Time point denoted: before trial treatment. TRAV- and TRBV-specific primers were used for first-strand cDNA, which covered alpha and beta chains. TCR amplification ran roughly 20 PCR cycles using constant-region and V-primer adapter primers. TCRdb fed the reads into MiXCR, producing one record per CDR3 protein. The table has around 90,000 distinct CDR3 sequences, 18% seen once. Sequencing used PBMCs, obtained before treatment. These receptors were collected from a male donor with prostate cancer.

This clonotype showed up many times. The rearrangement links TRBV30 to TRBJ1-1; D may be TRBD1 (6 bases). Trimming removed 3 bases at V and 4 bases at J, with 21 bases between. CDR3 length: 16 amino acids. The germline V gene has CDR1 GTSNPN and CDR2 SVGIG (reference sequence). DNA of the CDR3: TGTGCCTGGAGCCATGCGCCAGGGGTGGTTGGCACTGAAGCTTTCTTT. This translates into CAWSHAPGVVGTEAFF.

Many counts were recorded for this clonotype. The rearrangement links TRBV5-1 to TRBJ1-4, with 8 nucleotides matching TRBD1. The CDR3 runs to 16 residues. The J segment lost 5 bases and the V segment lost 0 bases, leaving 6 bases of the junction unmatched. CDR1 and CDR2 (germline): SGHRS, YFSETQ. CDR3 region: CASSLDSHRGNEKLFF. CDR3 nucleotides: TGCGCCAGCAGCTTGGATTCCCACAGGGGGAATGAAAAACTGTTTTTT.

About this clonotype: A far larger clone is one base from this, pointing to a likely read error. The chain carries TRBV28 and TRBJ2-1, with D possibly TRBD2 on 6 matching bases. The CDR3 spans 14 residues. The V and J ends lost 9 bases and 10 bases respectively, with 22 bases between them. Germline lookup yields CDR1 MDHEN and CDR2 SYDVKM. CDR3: CASVEGGSTYEQFF. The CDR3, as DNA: TGTGCCAGTGTTGAGGGAGGTTCAACCTACGAGCAGTTCTTC.

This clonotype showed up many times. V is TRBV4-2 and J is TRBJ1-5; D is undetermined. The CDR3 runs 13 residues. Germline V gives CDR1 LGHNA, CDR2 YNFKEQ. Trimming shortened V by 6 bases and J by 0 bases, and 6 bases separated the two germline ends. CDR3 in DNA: TGTGCCAGCAGTGACTTTAGCAATCAGCCCCAGCATTTT. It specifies CASSDFSNQPQHF.

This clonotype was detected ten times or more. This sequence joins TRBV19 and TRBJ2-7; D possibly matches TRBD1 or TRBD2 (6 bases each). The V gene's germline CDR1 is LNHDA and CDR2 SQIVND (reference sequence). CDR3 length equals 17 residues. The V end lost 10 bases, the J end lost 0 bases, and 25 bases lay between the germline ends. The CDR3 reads CATAPGAGPPYSYEQYF. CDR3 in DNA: TGTGCCACCGCTCCGGGGGCAGGACCACCATACTCCTACGAGCAGTACTTC.

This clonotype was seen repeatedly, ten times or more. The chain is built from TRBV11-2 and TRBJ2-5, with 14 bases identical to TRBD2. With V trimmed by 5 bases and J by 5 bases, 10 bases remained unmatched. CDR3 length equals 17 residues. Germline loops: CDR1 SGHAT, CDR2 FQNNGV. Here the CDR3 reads CASSLGLAGGWGETQYF. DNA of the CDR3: TGTGCCAGCAGCCTAGGACTAGCGGGAGGCTGGGGGGAGACCCAGTACTTC. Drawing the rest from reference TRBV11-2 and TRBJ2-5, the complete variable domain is EAGVAQSPRYKIIEKRQSVAFWCNPISGHATLYWYQQILGQGPKLLIQFQNNGVVDDSQLPKDRFSAERLKGVDSTLKIQPAKLEDSAVYLCASSLGLAGGWGETQYFGPGTRLLVL.

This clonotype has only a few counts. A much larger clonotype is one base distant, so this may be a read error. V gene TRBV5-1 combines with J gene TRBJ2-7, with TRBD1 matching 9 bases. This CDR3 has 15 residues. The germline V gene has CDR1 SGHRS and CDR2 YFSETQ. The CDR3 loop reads CASSLDGQGSYEQYF. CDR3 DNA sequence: TGCGCCAGCAGCTTGGATGGACAGGGGTCCTATGAGCAGTACTTC. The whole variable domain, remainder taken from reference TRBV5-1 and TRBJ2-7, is KAGVTQTPRYLIKTRGQQVTLSCSPISGHRSVSWYQQTPGQGLQFLFEYFSETQRNKGNFPGRFSGRQFSNSRSEMNVSTLELGDSALYLCASSLDGQGSYEQYFGPGTRLTVT.

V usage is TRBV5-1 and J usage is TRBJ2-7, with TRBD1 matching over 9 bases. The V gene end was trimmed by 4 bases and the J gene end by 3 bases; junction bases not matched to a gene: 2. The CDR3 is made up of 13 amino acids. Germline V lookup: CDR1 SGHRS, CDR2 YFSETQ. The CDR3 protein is CASSTGQGYEQYF. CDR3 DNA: TGCGCCAGCAGCACGGGACAGGGCTACGAGCAGTACTTC.

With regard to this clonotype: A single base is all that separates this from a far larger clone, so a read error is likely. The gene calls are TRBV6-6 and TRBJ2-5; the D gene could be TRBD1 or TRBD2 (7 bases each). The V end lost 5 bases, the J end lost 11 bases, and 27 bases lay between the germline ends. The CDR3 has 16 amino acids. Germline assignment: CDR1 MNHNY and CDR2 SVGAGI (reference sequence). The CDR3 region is CASSPGGGGSYNEQYF. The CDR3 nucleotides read TGTGCCAGCAGTCCCGGGGGAGGGGGCTCCTACAATGAGCAGTACTTC.

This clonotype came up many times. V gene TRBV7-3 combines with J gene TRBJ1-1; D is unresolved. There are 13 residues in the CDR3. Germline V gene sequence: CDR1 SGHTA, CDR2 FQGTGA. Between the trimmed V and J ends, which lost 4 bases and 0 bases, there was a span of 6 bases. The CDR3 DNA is TGTGCCAGCAGCTGGAACATGAACACTGAAGCTTTCTTT. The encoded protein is CASSWNMNTEAFF.

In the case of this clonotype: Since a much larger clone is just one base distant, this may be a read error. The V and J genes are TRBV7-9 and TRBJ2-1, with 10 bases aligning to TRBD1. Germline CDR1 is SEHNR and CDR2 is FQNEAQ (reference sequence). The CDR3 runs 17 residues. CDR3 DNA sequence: TGTGTCAGCAGCAACCCCGTTGGGACAGGGGAAGGTAATGAGCAGTTCTTC. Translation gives CVSSNPVGTGEGNEQFF.

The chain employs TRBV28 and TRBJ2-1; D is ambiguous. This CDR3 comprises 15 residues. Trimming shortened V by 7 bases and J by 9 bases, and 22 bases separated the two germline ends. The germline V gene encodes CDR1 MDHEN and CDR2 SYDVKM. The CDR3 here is CASTQDFQPRSEQFF. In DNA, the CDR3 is TGTGCCAGCACCCAAGACTTTCAGCCCAGGAGTGAGCAGTTCTTC.

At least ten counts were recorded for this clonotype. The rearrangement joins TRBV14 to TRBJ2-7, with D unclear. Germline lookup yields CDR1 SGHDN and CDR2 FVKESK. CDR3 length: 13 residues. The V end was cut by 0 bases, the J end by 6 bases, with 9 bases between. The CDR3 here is CASSQDPAPEQYF. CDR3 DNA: TGTGCCAGCAGCCAAGATCCCGCACCCGAGCAGTACTTC. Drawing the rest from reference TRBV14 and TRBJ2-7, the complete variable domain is EAGVTQFPSHSVIEKGQTVTLRCDPISGHDNLYWYRRVMGKEIKFLLHFVKESKQDESGMPNNRFLAERTGGTYSTLKVQPAELEDSGVYFCASSQDPAPEQYFGPGTRLTVT.

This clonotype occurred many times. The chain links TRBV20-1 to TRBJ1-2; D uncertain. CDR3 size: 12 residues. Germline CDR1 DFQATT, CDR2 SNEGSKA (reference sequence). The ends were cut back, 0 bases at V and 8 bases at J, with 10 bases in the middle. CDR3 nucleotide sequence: TGCAGTGCTAGAGATTTTGGCGCCGGCTACACCTTC. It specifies CSARDFGAGYTF.